The following is a T cell receptor (beta chain) sequence with its context. Its antigen is not yet known. No much larger clone is present one base from it, and per-base qualities are unavailable. The data belong to a study of OX40 agonist ivuxolimab in advanced cancers. About the full investigation: Ivuxolimab was a fully human IgG2 agonistic monoclonal antibody targeting the costimulatory receptor OX40 (CD134). Intravenous ivuxolimab was administered to patients every 2 weeks at six dose levels: 0.01, 0.1, 0.3, 1.5, 3 and 10 mg/kg. Of the roughly 53 patients in dose escalation, some 19 had hepatocellular carcinoma, approximately 15 had melanoma, 9 had renal cell carcinoma and 9 had head and neck cancer. The dose-escalation cohort was 82.7% male with a mean age of roughly 60 years, ranging from roughly 23 to 90. Prior anti-PD-1, anti-PD-L1 or anti-CTLA-4 therapy was permitted, and checkpoint inhibitors had been received by approximately 39% of dose-escalation patients. Partial responses occurred in three dose-escalation patients, of whom one had hepatocellular carcinoma and two had cutaneous melanoma. The purpose of peripheral TCRbeta sequencing was to test whether ivuxolimab changed TCR sequence diversity and led to clonal T-cell expansion. The monotherapy dose-escalation portion (N ≈ 50 patients) of the phase I ivuxolimab trial is reported in the paper.

The trial excluded patients who had a history of autoimmune disease or were on systemic immunosuppression. Peripheral blood for TCR sequencing was collected from all dose cohorts at baseline, on cycle 4 day 1, and on cycle 7 day 1. The samples were drawn from a first-in-human, open-label, multicenter phase I dose-escalation trial of ivuxolimab. Adults with locally advanced or metastatic head and neck squamous cell, hepatocellular, melanoma or renal cell carcinoma were enrolled in the trial. Before TCR sequencing, CD4+ T cells and CD8+ T cells were sorted from peripheral blood as separate populations. For sequencing of the TCRbeta CDR3 region, genomic DNA was extracted from the sorted cells. The immunoSEQ Assay was used for sequencing of TCRbeta CDR3 regions. Entries here come from immuneACCESS through TCRdb and include only in-frame sequences with V and J called. Some clones fail to appear in such tables; in the studies checked, an unresolved V gene covers under half of the shortfall, and the cause of the remainder is unknown. The sample table contains over 100,000 clones; only one count was recorded for around 93% of them. The top ten constitute more than 0.8% of the sample.

The germline V gene sets CDR1 to SNHLY and CDR2 to FYNNEI. Inclusive of the bounding cysteine and phenylalanine, the CDR3 is 16 residues long. The DNA shown is the 48-base CDR3, in frame from base 1. Trimming accounts for 4 bases at V and 5 bases at J, while the number of junction bases matched to no gene is 10. Here is what the overall study found, with its caveats: In the 0.1-3.0 mg/kg groups, partial responders were among the patients with the lowest normalized peripheral clonal expansion, particularly in CD8+ T cells. Antigen specificity was not determined for the clonally expanded peripheral T cells. After ivuxolimab, more expanded clones were found on average in CD8+ T cells than in CD4+ T cells. At doses of 0.1 to 3.0 mg/kg, clonal expansion of both CD4+ and CD8+ T cells in blood was seen between baseline and week 6. Low levels of normalized T-cell clonal expansion were also shown by some nonresponding patients.

This TCR derives from an adult with an advanced solid tumor such as melanoma, head and neck, liver or kidney cancer. Recombination linked TRBV2 to TRBJ2-2; 7 central bases correspond to TRBD1. The sequencing used CD4+ or CD8+ T cells sorted from blood, collected in a trial of the OX40 agonist ivuxolimab. The CDR3 region has the sequence CASSARHRQGTGELFF. The nucleotide sequence reads TGTGCCAGCAGTGCCAGACATCGACAGGGAACCGGGGAGCTGTTTTTT. Reference TRBV2 and TRBJ2-2 proteins supply the regions before and after the CDR3; the full variable domain is: EPEVTQTPSHQVTQMGQEVILRCVPISNHLYFYWYRQILGQKVEFLVSFYNNEISEKSEIFDDQFSVERPDGSNFTLKIRSTKLEDSAMYFCASSARHRQGTGELFFGEGSRLTVL.